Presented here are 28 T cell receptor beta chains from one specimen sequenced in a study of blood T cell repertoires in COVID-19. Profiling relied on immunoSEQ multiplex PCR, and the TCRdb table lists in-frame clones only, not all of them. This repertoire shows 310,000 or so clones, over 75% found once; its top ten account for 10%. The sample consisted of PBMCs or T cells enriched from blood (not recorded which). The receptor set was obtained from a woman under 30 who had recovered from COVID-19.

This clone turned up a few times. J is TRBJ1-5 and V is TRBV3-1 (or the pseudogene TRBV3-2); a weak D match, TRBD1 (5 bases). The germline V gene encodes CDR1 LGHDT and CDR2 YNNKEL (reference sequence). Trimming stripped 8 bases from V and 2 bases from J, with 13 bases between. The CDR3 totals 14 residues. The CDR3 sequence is CASAPGSGNQPQHF. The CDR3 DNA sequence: TGTGCCAGCGCCCCAGGGTCGGGCAATCAGCCCCAGCATTTT.

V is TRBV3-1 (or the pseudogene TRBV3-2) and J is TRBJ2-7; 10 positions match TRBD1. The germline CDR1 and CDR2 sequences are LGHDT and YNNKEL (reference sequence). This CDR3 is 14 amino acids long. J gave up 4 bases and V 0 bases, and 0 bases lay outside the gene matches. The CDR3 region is CASSQEGQGYEQYF. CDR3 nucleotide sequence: TGTGCCAGCAGCCAAGAGGGACAGGGGTACGAGCAGTACTTC.

The CDR3 bases are TGTGCCAGCAGCCCCTTCGGGATGGCCAGTTACAATGAGCAGTTCTTC. Translated, it gives CASSPFGMASYNEQFF. This sequence joins TRBV7-9 and TRBJ2-1; D possibly corresponds to TRBD2 (5 bases). CDR1 and CDR2 from the germline V gene are SEHNR and FQNEAQ (reference sequence). The CDR3 is made up of 16 amino acids. Trimming removed 5 bases at V and 4 bases at J, with 18 bases between. Based on the CDR3 plus reference TRBV7-9 and TRBJ2-1, the full variable domain is DTGVSQNPRHKITKRGQNVTFRCDPISEHNRLYWYRQTLGQGPEFLTYFQNEAQLEKSRLLSDRFSAERPKGSFSTLEIQRTEQGDSAMYLCASSPFGMASYNEQFFGPGTRLTVL.

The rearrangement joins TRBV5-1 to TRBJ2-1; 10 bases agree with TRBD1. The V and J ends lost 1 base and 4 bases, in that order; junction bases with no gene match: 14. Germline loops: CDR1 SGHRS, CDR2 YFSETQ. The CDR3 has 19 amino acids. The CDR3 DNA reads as TGCGCCAGCAGCTTGTTGACCAGTGTACGGACAGGGGGTTACAATGAGCAGTTCTTC. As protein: CASSLLTSVRTGGYNEQFF.

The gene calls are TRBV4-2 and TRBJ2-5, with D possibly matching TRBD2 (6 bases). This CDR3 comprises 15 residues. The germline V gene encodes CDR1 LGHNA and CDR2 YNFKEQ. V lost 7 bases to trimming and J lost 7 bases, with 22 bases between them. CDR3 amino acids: CASTPAAGPSGTQYF. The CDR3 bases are TGTGCCAGCACCCCGGCAGCGGGCCCCAGTGGGACCCAGTACTTC.

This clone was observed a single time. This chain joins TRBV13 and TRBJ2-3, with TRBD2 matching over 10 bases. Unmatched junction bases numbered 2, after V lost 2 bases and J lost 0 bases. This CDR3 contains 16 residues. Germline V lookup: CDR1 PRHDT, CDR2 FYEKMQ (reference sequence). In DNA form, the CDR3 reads TGTGCCAGCAGCTTAAGAGCGGGGGGGAGCACAGATACGCAGTATTTT. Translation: CASSLRAGGSTDTQYF.

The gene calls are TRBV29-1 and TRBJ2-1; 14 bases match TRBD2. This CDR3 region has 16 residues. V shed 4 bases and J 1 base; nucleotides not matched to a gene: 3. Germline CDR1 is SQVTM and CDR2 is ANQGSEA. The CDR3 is CSVAGLAGGSYNEQFF. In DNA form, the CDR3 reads TGCAGCGTTGCCGGACTAGCGGGAGGTTCCTACAATGAGCAGTTCTTC.

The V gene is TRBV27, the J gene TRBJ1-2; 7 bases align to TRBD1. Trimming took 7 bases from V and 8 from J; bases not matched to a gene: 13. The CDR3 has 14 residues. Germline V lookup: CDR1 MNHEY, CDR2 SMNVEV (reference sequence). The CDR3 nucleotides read TGTGCCAGCAAGGAGACAGGGAAAGTTTTGGGCTACACCTTC. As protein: CASKETGKVLGYTF.

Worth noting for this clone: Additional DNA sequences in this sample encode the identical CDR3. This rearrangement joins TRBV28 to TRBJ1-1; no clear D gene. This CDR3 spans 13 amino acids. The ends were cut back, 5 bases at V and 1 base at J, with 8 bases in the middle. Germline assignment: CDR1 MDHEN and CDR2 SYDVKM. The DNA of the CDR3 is TGTGCCAGCAGTCCGCCAGGGAACACTGAAGCTTTCTTT. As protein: CASSPPGNTEAFF.

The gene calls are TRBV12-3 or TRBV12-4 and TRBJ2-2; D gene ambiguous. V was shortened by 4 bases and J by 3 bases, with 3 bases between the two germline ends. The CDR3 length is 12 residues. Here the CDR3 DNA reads TGTGCCAGCAGTTCCTACACCGGGGAGCTGTTTTTT. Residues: CASSSYTGELFF.

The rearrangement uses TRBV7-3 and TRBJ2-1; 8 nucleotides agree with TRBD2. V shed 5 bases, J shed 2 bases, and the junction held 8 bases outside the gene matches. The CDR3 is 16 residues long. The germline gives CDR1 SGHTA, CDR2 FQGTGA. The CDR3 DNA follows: TGTGCCAGCAGCCCAGGACCCGGGGGGGCCTACAATGAGCAGTTCTTC. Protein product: CASSPGPGGAYNEQFF.

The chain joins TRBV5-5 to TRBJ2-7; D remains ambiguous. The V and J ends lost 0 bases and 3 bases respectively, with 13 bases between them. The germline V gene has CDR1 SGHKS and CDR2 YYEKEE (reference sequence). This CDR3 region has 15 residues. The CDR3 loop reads CASSLERSAVYEQYF. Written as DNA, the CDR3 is TGTGCCAGCAGCTTGGAGAGGTCTGCAGTCTACGAGCAGTACTTC.

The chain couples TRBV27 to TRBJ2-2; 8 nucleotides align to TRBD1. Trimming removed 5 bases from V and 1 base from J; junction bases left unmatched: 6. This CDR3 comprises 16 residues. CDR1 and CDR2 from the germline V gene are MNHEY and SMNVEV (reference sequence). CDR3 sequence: CASSPPTGGNTGELFF. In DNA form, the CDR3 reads TGTGCCAGCAGTCCACCCACAGGGGGGAACACCGGGGAGCTGTTTTTT.

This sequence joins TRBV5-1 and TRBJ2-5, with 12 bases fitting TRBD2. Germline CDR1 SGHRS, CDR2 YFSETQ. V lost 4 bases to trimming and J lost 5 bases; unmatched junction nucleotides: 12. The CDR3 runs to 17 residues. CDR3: CASSRNPKLAGGETQYF. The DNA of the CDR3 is TGCGCCAGCAGCCGTAACCCAAAACTAGCGGGGGGTGAGACCCAGTACTTC.

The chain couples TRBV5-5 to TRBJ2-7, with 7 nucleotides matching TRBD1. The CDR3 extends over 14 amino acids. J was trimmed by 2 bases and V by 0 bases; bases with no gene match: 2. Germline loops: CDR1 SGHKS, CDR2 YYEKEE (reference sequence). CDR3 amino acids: CASSLDGTAYEQYF. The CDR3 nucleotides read TGTGCCAGCAGCTTGGATGGGACAGCCTACGAGCAGTACTTC.

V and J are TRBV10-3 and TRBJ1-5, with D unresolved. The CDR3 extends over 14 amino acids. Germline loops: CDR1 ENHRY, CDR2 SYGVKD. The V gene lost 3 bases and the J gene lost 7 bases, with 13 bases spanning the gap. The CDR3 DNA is TGTGCCATCAGTGAAAAAGAGGGTCGGCAGCCCCAGCATTTT. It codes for CAISEKEGRQPQHF.

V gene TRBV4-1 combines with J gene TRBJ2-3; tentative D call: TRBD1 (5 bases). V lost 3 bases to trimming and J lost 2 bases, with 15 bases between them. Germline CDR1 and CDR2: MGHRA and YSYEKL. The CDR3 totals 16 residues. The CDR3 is CASSHPRAKPTDTQYF. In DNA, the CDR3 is TGCGCCAGCAGCCACCCCAGGGCCAAGCCCACAGATACGCAGTATTTT.

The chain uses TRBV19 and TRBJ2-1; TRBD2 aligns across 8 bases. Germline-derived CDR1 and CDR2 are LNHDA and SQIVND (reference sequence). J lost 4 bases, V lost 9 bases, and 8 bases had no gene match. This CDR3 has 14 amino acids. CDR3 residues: CASGTGTRYNEQFF. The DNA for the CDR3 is TGTGCCAGCGGAACCGGGACTAGATACAATGAGCAGTTCTTC. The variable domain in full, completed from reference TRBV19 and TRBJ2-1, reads DGGITQSPKYLFRKEGQNVTLSCEQNLNHDAMYWYRQDPGQGLRLIYYSQIVNDFQKGDIAEGYSVSREKKESFPLTVTSAQKNPTAFYLCASGTGTRYNEQFFGPGTRLTVL.

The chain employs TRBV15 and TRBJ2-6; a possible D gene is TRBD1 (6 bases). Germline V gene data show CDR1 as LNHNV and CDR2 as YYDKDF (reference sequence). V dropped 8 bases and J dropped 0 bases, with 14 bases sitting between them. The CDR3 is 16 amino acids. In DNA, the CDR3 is TGTGCCACCGGAACGGGACACCACTCTGGGGCCAACGTCCTGACTTTC. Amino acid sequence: CATGTGHHSGANVLTF.

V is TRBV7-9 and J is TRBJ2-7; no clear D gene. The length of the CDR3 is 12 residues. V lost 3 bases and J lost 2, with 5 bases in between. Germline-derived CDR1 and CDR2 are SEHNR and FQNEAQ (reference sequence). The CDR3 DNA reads TGTGCCAGCAGCTTGTCCGCCTACGAGCAGTACTTC. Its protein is CASSLSAYEQYF.

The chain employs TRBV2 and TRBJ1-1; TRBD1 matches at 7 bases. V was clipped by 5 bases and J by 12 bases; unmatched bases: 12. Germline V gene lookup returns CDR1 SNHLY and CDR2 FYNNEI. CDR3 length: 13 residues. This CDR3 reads CASSRGQEGVPFF. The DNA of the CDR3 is TGTGCCAGCAGTCGTGGACAGGAAGGAGTCCCTTTCTTT.

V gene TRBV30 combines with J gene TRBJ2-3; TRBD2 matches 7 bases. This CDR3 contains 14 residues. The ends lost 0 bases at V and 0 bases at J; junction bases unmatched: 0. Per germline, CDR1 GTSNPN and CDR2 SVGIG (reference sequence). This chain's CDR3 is CAWSVAGSTDTQYF. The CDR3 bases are TGTGCCTGGAGTGTAGCGGGGAGCACAGATACGCAGTATTTT.

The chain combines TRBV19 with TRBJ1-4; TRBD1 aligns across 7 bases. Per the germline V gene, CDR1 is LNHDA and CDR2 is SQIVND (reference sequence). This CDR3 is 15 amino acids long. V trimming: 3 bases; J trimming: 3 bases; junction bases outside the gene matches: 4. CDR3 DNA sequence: TGTGCCAGTAGTATGGTTGGGACAGCTAATGAAAAACTGTTTTTT. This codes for CASSMVGTANEKLFF. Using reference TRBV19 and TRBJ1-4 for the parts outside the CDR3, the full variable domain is DGGITQSPKYLFRKEGQNVTLSCEQNLNHDAMYWYRQDPGQGLRLIYYSQIVNDFQKGDIAEGYSVSREKKESFPLTVTSAQKNPTAFYLCASSMVGTANEKLFFGSGTQLSVL.

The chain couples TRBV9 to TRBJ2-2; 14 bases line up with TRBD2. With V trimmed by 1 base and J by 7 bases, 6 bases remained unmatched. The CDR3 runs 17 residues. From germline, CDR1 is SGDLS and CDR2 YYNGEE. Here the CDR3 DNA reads TGTGCCAGCAGCGTACTGGGACTAGCGGGAGCCGGCGGGGAGCTGTTTTTT. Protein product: CASSVLGLAGAGGELFF.

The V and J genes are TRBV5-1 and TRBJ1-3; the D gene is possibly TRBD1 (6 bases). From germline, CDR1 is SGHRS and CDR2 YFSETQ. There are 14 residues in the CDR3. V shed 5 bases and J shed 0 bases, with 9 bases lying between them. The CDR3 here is CASSLQGSGNTIYF. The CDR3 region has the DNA TGCGCCAGCAGTTTACAGGGCTCTGGAAACACCATATATTTT. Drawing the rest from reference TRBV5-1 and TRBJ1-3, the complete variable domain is KAGVTQTPRYLIKTRGQQVTLSCSPISGHRSVSWYQQTPGQGLQFLFEYFSETQRNKGNFPGRFSGRQFSNSRSEMNVSTLELGDSALYLCASSLQGSGNTIYFGEGSWLTVV.

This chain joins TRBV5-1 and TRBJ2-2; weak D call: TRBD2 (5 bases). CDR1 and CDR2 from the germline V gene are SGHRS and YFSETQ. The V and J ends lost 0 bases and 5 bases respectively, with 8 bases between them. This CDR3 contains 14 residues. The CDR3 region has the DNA TGCGCCAGCAGCTTGGGACTACAGACCGGGGAGCTGTTTTTT. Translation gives CASSLGLQTGELFF.

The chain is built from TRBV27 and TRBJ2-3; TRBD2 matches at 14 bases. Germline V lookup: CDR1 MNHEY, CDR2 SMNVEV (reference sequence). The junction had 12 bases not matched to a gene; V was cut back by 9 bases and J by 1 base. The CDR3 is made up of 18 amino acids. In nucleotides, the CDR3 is TGTGCCAGGACACCCGGGACTAGCGGGAGATGGGGCACAGATACGCAGTATTTT. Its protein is CARTPGTSGRWGTDTQYF.

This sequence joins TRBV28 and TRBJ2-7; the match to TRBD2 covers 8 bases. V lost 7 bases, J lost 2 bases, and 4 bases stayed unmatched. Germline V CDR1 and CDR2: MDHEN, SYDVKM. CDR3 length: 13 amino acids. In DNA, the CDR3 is TGTGCCAGCAAAACTAGCGGCCCCTACGAGCAGTACTTC. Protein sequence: CASKTSGPYEQYF.